Listed below are T cell receptor beta chains from one sample, sequenced in a study of blood T cell repertoires in COVID-19. Assay: immunoSEQ multiplex PCR; the TCRdb copy retains only in-frame clones and omits some. The data contain about 100,000 clones, around 82% of them singletons. Sequencing was carried out using peripheral blood. These receptors were taken from a human donor in a cohort sampled during active COVID-19. CDR3s include the opening cysteine and the closing phenylalanine or tryptophan. A D gene is named only where the DNA matches it firmly. Clone size appears in some rows only: once, few, many, or a class for an expanded clone.

d_gene	j_gene	abundance	v_gene	CDR3nt	CDR3aa
NA	TRBJ2-7	few	TRBV18	TGTGCCAGCTCACCGGGACTCCCCTCCTACGAGCAGTACTTC	CASSPGLPSYEQYF
NA	TRBJ1-2	NA	TRBV7-2	TGTGCCAGCAGTCTCCGATTACAGGGTGGCTACACCTTC	CASSLRLQGGYTF
TRBD2	TRBJ2-5	NA	TRBV4-1	TGCGCCAGCAGCCACCTAGCGGGAGTGGAGACCCAGTACTTC	CASSHLAGVETQYF
TRBD1	TRBJ2-1	NA	TRBV7-9	TGTGCCAGCAGCTTAGGGGGCCCCCGGGACAGGAAATACAATGAGCAGTTCTTC	CASSLGGPRDRKYNEQFF
TRBD2	TRBJ2-1	NA	TRBV19	TGTGCCAGTTCGGCTAGCGGGATTCTAAGCCATGAGCAGTTCTTC	CASSASGILSHEQFF
TRBD2	TRBJ2-1	medium-sized	TRBV27	TGTGCCAGCAGCCACGTAGCGGGGGTGTACAATGAGCAGTTCTTC	CASSHVAGVYNEQFF
TRBD2	TRBJ2-2	NA	TRBV15	TGTGCCGCAGGCTCTGGGAGGGCCCTCTCCGGGGAGCTGTTTTTT	CAAGSGRALSGELFF
NA	TRBJ1-3	NA	TRBV7-2	TGTGCCAGCAGTCCGTCATCGAGGGCTGGAAACACCATATATTTT	CASSPSSRAGNTIYF
NA	TRBJ2-1	few	TRBV28	TGTGCCAGCAGTTTGGGGGCGTCGGTCAATGAGCAGTTCTTC	CASSLGASVNEQFF
NA	TRBJ1-5	NA	TRBV6-4	TGTGCCAGCAGTGAGCAGTCCAATCAGCCCCAGCATTTT	CASSEQSNQPQHF
NA	TRBJ2-1	NA	TRBV5-4	TGTGCCAGCAGCTCCCCCGGCGGGAACTACAATGAGCAGTTCTTC	CASSSPGGNYNEQFF
NA	TRBJ2-7	NA	TRBV6-2/TRBV6-3	TGTGCCAGCAGTTACCTAGGAGGGTCAATCTACGAGCAGTACTTC	CASSYLGGSIYEQYF
NA	TRBJ2-1	NA	TRBV11-3	TGTGCCAGCAGCTCCCCCCGACTAGATGAGCAGTTCTTC	CASSSPRLDEQFF
TRBD1	TRBJ1-2	NA	TRBV19	TGTGCCAGTAGAACCGGGACAGGGTCGGAAAAGGCTAACTATGGCTACACCTTC	CASRTGTGSEKANYGYTF
NA	TRBJ2-4	NA	TRBV12-3/TRBV12-4	TGTGCCAGCACGGGGGTCTCTCACATTCAGTACTTC	CASTGVSHIQYF
NA	TRBJ2-6	few	TRBV24-1	TGTGCCACCAGTGATCGGGCTGGGGCCAACGTCCTGACTTTC	CATSDRAGANVLTF
TRBD2	TRBJ2-2	NA	TRBV6-4	TGTGCCAGCAGTCAGACTAGCCCCGGGGAGCTGTTTTTT	CASSQTSPGELFF
NA	TRBJ1-6	NA	TRBV5-5	TGTGCCAGCAGCTTGGGCCAGGGCAATAATTCACCCCTCCACTTT	CASSLGQGNNSPLHF
NA	TRBJ1-2	NA	TRBV24-1	TGTGCCATCTCGTTGTCAGGGAAAAATGGCTACACCTTC	CAISLSGKNGYTF
TRBD2	TRBJ2-5	NA	TRBV5-1	TGCGCCAGCAGCTTGAGGGGACTAGCTGGAGAGGTTAGCCAAGAGACCCAGTACTTC	CASSLRGLAGEVSQETQYF
NA	TRBJ1-3	NA	TRBV4-1	TGCGCCAGCAGCCAAGAGGCCCGGGGGACTGGAAACACCATATATTTT	CASSQEARGTGNTIYF
NA	TRBJ2-7	NA	TRBV7-9	TGTGCCAGCAGCTGGGGCTACCTCTACGAGCAGTACTTC	CASSWGYLYEQYF
NA	TRBJ1-4	NA	TRBV20-1	TGCAGTGTCCCCTGGGGCGTGAAACTGTTTTTT	CSVPWGVKLFF
TRBD1	TRBJ1-4	NA	TRBV28	TGTGCCAGCAGTTCAAACCCGGGGACAGAGAATGAAAAACTGTTTTTT	CASSSNPGTENEKLFF
NA	TRBJ1-5	once	TRBV19	TGTGCCAGTAGTATCGGGGGAGGGTCCCCCCGCGGCAATCAGCCCCAGCATTTT	CASSIGGGSPRGNQPQHF
TRBD2	TRBJ2-2	NA	TRBV4-1	TGCGCCAGCAGCCAAAGGACTAGCGTCACCGGGGAGCTGTTTTTT	CASSQRTSVTGELFF
NA	TRBJ1-2	NA	TRBV29-1	TGCAGCGTCATGGGGGGTCATGGCTACACCTTC	CSVMGGHGYTF
TRBD2	TRBJ2-4	NA	TRBV6-2/TRBV6-3	TGTGCCAGCAGTTCAGGGACTAGCGGGAAAGCCAAAAACATTCAGTACTTC	CASSSGTSGKAKNIQYF
NA	TRBJ1-1	once	TRBV5-1	TGCGCCAGCAGCCCTCATGAGGGACAGAACACTGAAGCTTTCTTT	CASSPHEGQNTEAFF
TRBD2	TRBJ2-7	NA	TRBV5-3	TGTGCCAGAAGCTTGCCTAGCGGGAGGGCCGCGTCCTACGAGCAGTACTTC	CARSLPSGRAASYEQYF
TRBD1	TRBJ2-7	NA	TRBV6-2/TRBV6-3	TGTGCCAGCAGTTCCAGTTCAGGGGGCGTTTTCAGTTTGTCCTACGAGCAGTACTTC	CASSSSSGGVFSLSYEQYF
NA	TRBJ1-5	NA	TRBV2	TGTGCCAGCAGTGTGGGGGGGAATCAGCCCCAGCATTTT	CASSVGGNQPQHF
TRBD2	TRBJ2-5	NA	TRBV11-2	TGTGCCAGCAGCGTAACTAGCGGAGCTCTGGAGACCCAGTACTTC	CASSVTSGALETQYF
TRBD1	TRBJ1-4	NA	TRBV5-1	TGCGCCAGCAGCCCCTCACCCGGGACAGATAATGAAAAACTGTTTTTT	CASSPSPGTDNEKLFF
NA	TRBJ2-7	NA	TRBV28	TGTGCCAGCAGTTCTCGGTCCTATCCACCCTACGAGCAGTACTTC	CASSSRSYPPYEQYF
TRBD2	TRBJ2-1	NA	TRBV28	TGTGCCAGCAGTTTTCAATCGGGAGGGCCGGGGGATGAGCAGTTCTTC	CASSFQSGGPGDEQFF
NA	TRBJ2-3	NA	TRBV6-6	TGTGCCAGCACCACAGTTAGCACAGATACGCAGTATTTT	CASTTVSTDTQYF
TRBD2	TRBJ2-2	NA	TRBV7-2	TGTGCCAGCAGCCCCCAAGCGGGAGGCCCCGGGGAGCTGTTTTTT	CASSPQAGGPGELFF
NA	TRBJ2-3	NA	TRBV9	TGTGCCAGCAGCGTAGGAGTTAGCGGCAACACAGATACGCAGTATTTT	CASSVGVSGNTDTQYF
TRBD1	TRBJ1-1	once	TRBV25-1	TGTGCCAGCAGTGAATATGGGACAGGGAACACTGAAGCTTTCTTT	CASSEYGTGNTEAFF
NA	TRBJ2-1	NA	TRBV5-4	TGTGCCAGCAGCTTGCCTCACAATGAGCAGTTCTTC	CASSLPHNEQFF
TRBD1	TRBJ2-2	few	TRBV18	TGTGCCAGCTCACAACAGGGGCTAGAGCTGTTTTTT	CASSQQGLELFF
NA	TRBJ2-1	NA	TRBV27	TGTGCCAGCAGCATACAGGGAAATGAGCAGTTCTTC	CASSIQGNEQFF
NA	TRBJ1-1	NA	TRBV30	TGTGCCTGGAGATGGCAGGGGCGATCCCTTGAAGCTTTCTTT	CAWRWQGRSLEAFF
NA	TRBJ2-7	NA	TRBV7-9	TGTGCCAGCAGCTCTCCGGGACATGGGGTTTACGAGCAGTACTTC	CASSSPGHGVYEQYF
NA	TRBJ2-2	NA	TRBV7-2	TGTGCCAGCAGCTTTTCGAGGAACACCGGGGAGCTGTTTTTT	CASSFSRNTGELFF
TRBD1	TRBJ1-5	few	TRBV6-2/TRBV6-3	TGTGCCAGCAGTACCACCGGGACAGGGGTTTTGAGCAATCAGCCCCAGCATTTT	CASSTTGTGVLSNQPQHF
TRBD1	TRBJ1-5	few	TRBV6-1	TGTGCCAGCAGTGAGGACAGGGGCCCCGGAAGGGCCCAGCATTTT	CASSEDRGPGRAQHF
NA	TRBJ2-7	many	TRBV6-6	TGTGCCAGCAGTTACTCCCAGGGGGAGCAGTACTTC	CASSYSQGEQYF
TRBD2	TRBJ2-7	few	TRBV27	TGTGCCAGCAGTCCCCGGACTAGCGGGAGAGGCGAGCAGTACTTC	CASSPRTSGRGEQYF
TRBD1	TRBJ1-1	NA	TRBV9	TGTGCCAGCAGCGTACAGGGACAGGGGCAAACTGAAGCTTTCTTT	CASSVQGQGQTEAFF
NA	TRBJ2-3	NA	TRBV5-1	TGCGCCAGCAGCATGACTACCCGCACAGATACGCAGTATTTT	CASSMTTRTDTQYF
NA	TRBJ2-6	NA	TRBV4-1	TGCGCCAGCAGCCAAGAGGCTAGCGAAATCTCTGGGGCCAACGTCCTGACTTTC	CASSQEASEISGANVLTF